The present T cell receptor beta chain was sequenced within a study of OX40 agonist ivuxolimab in advanced cancers. Study overall: Patient treatment consisted of intravenous ivuxolimab administration every 2 weeks at 0.01 to 10 mg/kg. General study results and limits: Determination of antigen specificity was not performed for the expanded peripheral T cells.

Per the germline V gene, CDR1 is SGHVS and CDR2 is FNYEAQ. V lost 5 bases to trimming and J lost 10 bases; unmatched junction nucleotides: 8. This CDR3 contains 15 residues. Data came from immunoSEQ multiplex PCR; TCRdb stores just in-frame clones and leaves some out. This sample has 40,000 to 60,000 clones, with around 90% found just once. Notes on this clone: No antigen is known for it.

This TCR was recovered from an adult with an advanced solid tumor such as melanoma, head and neck, liver or kidney cancer. This specimen was CD4+ or CD8+ T cells sorted from blood, taken in a trial of the OX40 agonist ivuxolimab. This chain uses TRBV7-6 with TRBJ1-6; 10 positions match TRBD1. The CDR3 DNA reads as TGTGCCAGCAGCATAAGGGACAGGGGCGGGTCACCCCTCCACTTT. Its protein is CASSIRDRGGSPLHF. The whole variable domain, filled in from reference TRBV7-6 and TRBJ1-6, reads GAGVSQSPRYKVTKRGQDVALRCDPISGHVSLYWYRQALGQGPEFLTYFNYEAQQDKSGLPNDRFSAERPEGSISTLTIQRTEQRDSAMYRCASSIRDRGGSPLHFGNGTRLTVT.